The next 18 T cell receptor beta chains were all read from a single sample in a study of T cell clonotyping in hematopoietic cell transplantation. This table comes from immunoSEQ multiplex PCR, and its TCRdb copy is limited to in-frame clones, with some not included. The sample includes around 11,000 clones, approximately 91% of them seen just once. The sequencing used PBMCs, collected 180 days after allogeneic stem cell transplant. The source of these receptors is a male patient between 55 and 70 years old who had an allogeneic stem cell transplant from an unrelated donor, so the T cells may come from the graft donor. Some clones in this sample may be carry-over from other donors' samples.

A few counts support this clone. The rearrangement joins TRBV5-4 to TRBJ2-7; a possible D gene is TRBD2 (5 bases). This CDR3 has 14 residues. Germline-derived CDR1 and CDR2 are SGHNT and YYREEE (reference sequence). Trimming took 0 bases from V and 3 from J, leaving 10 bases between them. The DNA for the CDR3 is TGTGCCAGCAGCTTGGATGGACGGGACTACGAGCAGTACTTC. As protein: CASSLDGRDYEQYF.

The sample holds a few counts of this clone. The chain combines TRBV6-6 with TRBJ1-1, with D maybe TRBD1 (5 bases). Trimming removed 6 bases at V and 5 bases at J, with 19 bases between. Germline CDR1 MNHNY, CDR2 SVGAGI (reference sequence). The CDR3 spans 15 residues. This CDR3 is CASRDTQYLGTEAFF. In DNA, the CDR3 is TGTGCCAGCAGGGACACCCAATACCTTGGGACTGAAGCTTTCTTT.

The V and J genes are TRBV11-3 and TRBJ2-2; weak D call: TRBD1 (6 bases). This CDR3 has 12 amino acids. The ends were cut back, 7 bases at V and 5 bases at J, with 8 bases in the middle. Germline V gene data show CDR1 as SGHNT and CDR2 as YENEEA. CDR3 nucleotides: TGTGCCAGCACACAGGGAACCGGGGAGCTGTTTTTT. Its translation is CASTQGTGELFF.

This clone was recorded once. The chain uses TRBV27 and TRBJ2-7; 12 bases line up with TRBD1. There are 14 residues in the CDR3. Per the germline V gene, CDR1 is MNHEY and CDR2 is SMNVEV (reference sequence). V lost 6 bases and J lost 4; bases outside the gene matches: 4. The CDR3 sequence is CASRPGQGAYEQYF. The CDR3 DNA sequence: TGTGCCAGCAGACCGGGACAGGGGGCTTACGAGCAGTACTTC.

This clone occurred once. The genes are TRBV9 and TRBJ2-5; 7 bases map to TRBD2. The CDR3 contains 14 residues. V lost 1 base to trimming and J lost 2 bases; unmatched junction nucleotides: 2. Per the germline V gene, CDR1 is SGDLS and CDR2 is YYNGEE. In DNA, the CDR3 is TGTGCCAGCAGCGTACATAGCGGGCAAGAGACCCAGTACTTC. Translated: CASSVHSGQETQYF.

The chain joins TRBV6-6 to TRBJ2-7; 7 bases align to TRBD1. The CDR3 has 14 residues. After removal of 4 bases from V and 5 bases from J, the junction contained 8 bases not matched to a gene. Looked up from germline, CDR1 is MNHNY and CDR2 is SVGAGI (reference sequence). The CDR3 region has the DNA TGTGCCAGCAGTTTCCTCGACAGGGCACACGAGCAGTACTTC. Translation gives CASSFLDRAHEQYF.

This sequence joins TRBV7-6 and TRBJ2-3, with D possibly TRBD1 on 6 matching bases. The CDR3 loop spans 16 amino acids. V was trimmed by 5 bases and J by 0 bases, leaving 15 bases between them. Germline lookup yields CDR1 SGHVS and CDR2 FNYEAQ. The CDR3 sequence is CASSVRRGYSTDTQYF. CDR3 in DNA: TGTGCCAGCAGCGTCCGCAGGGGCTACAGCACAGATACGCAGTATTTT.

The CDR3 region has the DNA TGCGCCAGCAGTGCCACGCCTCGAGGGCCAGAGCAGTACTTC. Translated: CASSATPRGPEQYF. The rearrangement uses TRBV10-2 and TRBJ2-7; D perhaps matches TRBD2 (5 bases). V gave up 4 bases and J gave up 7 bases, with 17 bases separating them. This CDR3 is built from 14 residues. Germline V gene data show CDR1 as WSHSY and CDR2 as SAAADI.

This clone was detected only a few times. V gene TRBV29-1 combines with J gene TRBJ2-7, with 7 bases aligning to TRBD1. The CDR3 is 12 residues long. J lost 4 bases, V lost 7 bases, and 7 bases had no gene match. Germline lookup yields CDR1 SQVTM and CDR2 ANQGSEA. CDR3 DNA: TGCAGCGCAACGGGACAGACTTACGAGCAGTACTTC. Protein product: CSATGQTYEQYF.

This clone was seen a few times. J is TRBJ2-1 and V is TRBV9; 15 bases fit TRBD2. From germline, CDR1 is SGDLS and CDR2 YYNGEE. The trim removed 3 bases at V and 2 bases at J, leaving 0 bases unmatched. This CDR3 comprises 16 residues. The CDR3 here is CASSGTSGGAYNEQFF. CDR3 in DNA: TGTGCCAGCAGCGGGACTAGCGGGGGGGCCTACAATGAGCAGTTCTTC.

The chain uses TRBV6-1 and TRBJ1-1, with a weak D call TRBD1 (5 bases). The V gene lost 4 bases and the J gene lost 0 bases, with 9 bases spanning the gap. Germline CDR1 MNHNS, CDR2 SASEGT. This CDR3 region has 14 residues. This chain's CDR3 is CASSVQGMNTEAFF. In DNA, the CDR3 is TGTGCCAGCAGTGTTCAGGGAATGAACACTGAAGCTTTCTTT.

This chain joins TRBV7-3 and TRBJ2-7; D gene ambiguous. V was pared by 5 bases and J by 3 bases, with 8 bases between. The CDR3 is made up of 12 amino acids. CDR1 SGHTA and CDR2 FQGTGA come from the germline V gene. The CDR3 coding sequence is TGTGCCAGCAGCCTCCCCTGCTACGAGCAGTACTTC. This sequence encodes CASSLPCYEQYF. Variable domain in full (rest from reference TRBV7-3 and TRBJ2-7): GAGVSQTPSNKVTEKGKYVELRCDPISGHTALYWYRQSLGQGPEFLIYFQGTGAADDSGLPNDRFFAVRPEGSVSTLKIQRTERGDSAVYLCASSLPCYEQYFGPGTRLTVT.

The chain combines TRBV10-3 with TRBJ1-1; TRBD1 matches at 7 bases. The CDR3 totals 16 residues. After removal of 1 base from V and 1 base from J, the junction contained 6 bases not matched to a gene. Germline CDR1 and CDR2: ENHRY and SYGVKD. The CDR3 loop reads CAISEFPGTANTEAFF. The CDR3 DNA reads as TGTGCCATCAGTGAGTTTCCCGGGACAGCGAACACTGAAGCTTTCTTT.

The V call is TRBV6-4, the J call TRBJ1-2; TRBD1 matches at 7 bases. Germline CDR1 MRHNA, CDR2 SNTAGT. J was trimmed by 8 bases and V by 2 bases; bases with no gene match: 5. There are 13 residues in the CDR3. The CDR3 DNA sequence: TGTGCCAGCAGTGACACGGAGACAGGGGGCTACACCTTC. Translating it yields CASSDTETGGYTF.

This clone was observed once. The chain combines TRBV9 with TRBJ1-1; D call uncertain. The V end lost 3 bases, the J end lost 3 bases, and 9 bases lay between the germline ends. The CDR3 covers 13 residues. In germline, CDR1 is SGDLS, CDR2 YYNGEE. CDR3: CASSAGGYTEAFF. The CDR3 region has the DNA TGTGCCAGCAGCGCTGGAGGGTACACTGAAGCTTTCTTT.

The rearrangement links TRBV19 to TRBJ2-2, with 9 bases that match TRBD1. In germline, CDR1 is LNHDA, CDR2 SQIVND (reference sequence). CDR3 length: 14 amino acids. Germline trimming cut 4 bases from V and 4 bases from J; bases unmatched to any gene: 1. The CDR3 spells CASSRDRATGELFF. DNA of the CDR3: TGTGCCAGTAGTAGGGACAGGGCCACCGGGGAGCTGTTTTTT.

A single count supports this clone. V and J are TRBV5-4 and TRBJ1-2; D ambiguous. CDR1 and CDR2 (germline): SGHNT, YYREEE (reference sequence). The CDR3 length is 13 residues. Deletions cut 2 bases from V and 8 bases from J, with 13 bases between. In nucleotides, the CDR3 is TGTGCCAGCAGCTTAGGGTCTCCCCTGGGCTACACCTTC. Its translation: CASSLGSPLGYTF.

CDR3 region: CASSTGGGNSPLHF. CDR3 nucleotide sequence: TGTGCCAGCAGCACGGGGGGTGGTAATTCACCCCTCCACTTT. The chain joins TRBV6-1 to TRBJ1-6, with D possibly being TRBD1 (5 bases). CDR3 length equals 14 residues. V lost 6 bases, J lost 6 bases, and 12 bases lay in between. The germline gives CDR1 MNHNS, CDR2 SASEGT.